These T cell receptor beta chains were read from a single sample in a study of identifying expanded T cells in peripheral blood. The repertoire was sequenced with immunoSEQ multiplex PCR; TCRdb's copy has only in-frame clones and lacks some. The sample shows roughly 63,000 clones, approximately 80% of them seen only once. The sample comprised blood. Receptors were obtained from a person between 18 and 70 years old in good health. Each CDR3 is given with its conserved first and last residue. Fields, in order: D gene, V gene, clone size, J gene, CDR3 DNA, CDR3 protein. The D gene is left open where the match is weak. A row's size may be missing; if present it is once, few, many or a size class.

D gene: .; V gene: TRBV2; clone size: .; J gene: TRBJ1-5; CDR3 DNA: TGTGCCAGCAGCGGACACATGGAACAGCCCCAGCATTTT; CDR3 protein: CASSGHMEQPQHF
D gene: TRBD1; V gene: TRBV6-4; clone size: .; J gene: TRBJ2-1; CDR3 DNA: TGTGCCAGCAGTCGGGGACAGGGGTCCAATGAGCAGTTCTTC; CDR3 protein: CASSRGQGSNEQFF
D gene: TRBD1; V gene: TRBV19; clone size: .; J gene: TRBJ1-2; CDR3 DNA: TGTGCCAGCAGGGGACAGGAGGTCTATGGCTACACCTTC; CDR3 protein: CASRGQEVYGYTF
D gene: .; V gene: TRBV5-1; clone size: .; J gene: TRBJ2-5; CDR3 DNA: TGCGCCAGCAGCCTCCTCGGCAGGTTAGAAGAGACCCAGTACTTC; CDR3 protein: CASSLLGRLEETQYF
D gene: .; V gene: TRBV29-1; clone size: .; J gene: TRBJ2-5; CDR3 DNA: TGCAGCGTTGATAAGGGGGAGACCCAGTACTTC; CDR3 protein: CSVDKGETQYF
D gene: .; V gene: TRBV5-1; clone size: .; J gene: TRBJ1-2; CDR3 DNA: TGCGCCAGCAGCTTGCCGGCGGCGGTCTATGGCTACACCTTC; CDR3 protein: CASSLPAAVYGYTF
D gene: .; V gene: TRBV27; clone size: .; J gene: TRBJ2-1; CDR3 DNA: TGTGCCAGCAGTTTATCGGTCAAGGGGAATGAGCAGTTCTTC; CDR3 protein: CASSLSVKGNEQFF
D gene: .; V gene: TRBV11-2; clone size: .; J gene: TRBJ2-7; CDR3 DNA: TGTGCCAGCAGCTTTCCCCCAGGCAGGGAGCAGTACTTC; CDR3 protein: CASSFPPGREQYF
D gene: .; V gene: TRBV7-9; clone size: .; J gene: TRBJ2-6; CDR3 DNA: TGTGCCAGCAGGGTCCTGTCTGGGGCCAACGTCCTGACTTTC; CDR3 protein: CASRVLSGANVLTF
D gene: .; V gene: TRBV11-1; clone size: .; J gene: TRBJ2-4; CDR3 DNA: TGTGCCAGCAGCTTGAGTTCGCTAGCCAAAAACATTCAGTACTTC; CDR3 protein: CASSLSSLAKNIQYF
D gene: .; V gene: TRBV7-2; clone size: few; J gene: TRBJ2-2; CDR3 DNA: TGTGCCAGCAGCTTAGATGACAGATTTACCGGGGAGCTGTTTTTT; CDR3 protein: CASSLDDRFTGELFF
D gene: TRBD1; V gene: TRBV28; clone size: .; J gene: TRBJ2-7; CDR3 DNA: TGTGCCAGCCATTCTACAGGGGCCGAGCGCGAGCAGTACTTC; CDR3 protein: CASHSTGAEREQYF
D gene: .; V gene: TRBV19; clone size: .; J gene: TRBJ1-2; CDR3 DNA: TGTGCCAGTAGTACTGCAGGCGGCCTTGGGGATGGCTACACCTTC; CDR3 protein: CASSTAGGLGDGYTF
D gene: TRBD1; V gene: TRBV5-5; clone size: .; J gene: TRBJ1-6; CDR3 DNA: TGTGCCAGCAGCTTAACGGACAGGTGGAATTCACCCCTCCACTTT; CDR3 protein: CASSLTDRWNSPLHF
D gene: TRBD2; V gene: TRBV7-9; clone size: few; J gene: TRBJ2-7; CDR3 DNA: TGTGCCAGCAGCTCGGGACTAGCGGGGAAATACGAGCAGTACTTC; CDR3 protein: CASSSGLAGKYEQYF
D gene: TRBD2; V gene: TRBV10-3; clone size: .; J gene: TRBJ2-7; CDR3 DNA: TGTGCCATCAGCGGGGGACTAGCGGGAGGGCGGTACGAGCAGTACTTC; CDR3 protein: CAISGGLAGGRYEQYF
D gene: .; V gene: TRBV11-3; clone size: many; J gene: TRBJ2-3; CDR3 DNA: TGTGCCAGCAGCCAGAGACTATCGTTCACAGATACGCAGTATTTT; CDR3 protein: CASSQRLSFTDTQYF
D gene: .; V gene: TRBV2; clone size: .; J gene: TRBJ2-1; CDR3 DNA: TGTGCCAGCAGTGACGGCCGATCGGGACACAATGAGCAGTTCTTC; CDR3 protein: CASSDGRSGHNEQFF
D gene: .; V gene: TRBV30; clone size: .; J gene: TRBJ2-3; CDR3 DNA: TGTGCCTGGAGTGTTCCTGGGGCGACGCAGTATTTT; CDR3 protein: CAWSVPGATQYF
D gene: .; V gene: TRBV6-5; clone size: few; J gene: TRBJ1-3; CDR3 DNA: TGTGCCAGCAGTTACTCGGGTGGAAACACCATATATTTT; CDR3 protein: CASSYSGGNTIYF
D gene: .; V gene: TRBV11-2; clone size: .; J gene: TRBJ1-4; CDR3 DNA: TGTGCCAGCAGCCGACAGCAAGCAACTAATGAAAAACTGTTTTTT; CDR3 protein: CASSRQQATNEKLFF
D gene: .; V gene: TRBV7-2; clone size: .; J gene: TRBJ2-5; CDR3 DNA: TGTGCCAGCAGCTTAGATTACAGGGACAAAGAGACCCAGTACTTC; CDR3 protein: CASSLDYRDKETQYF
D gene: .; V gene: TRBV11-2; clone size: .; J gene: TRBJ2-3; CDR3 DNA: TGTGCCAGCAGCTTAGACCTACCCACAGATACGCAGTATTTT; CDR3 protein: CASSLDLPTDTQYF
D gene: TRBD2; V gene: TRBV4-1; clone size: .; J gene: TRBJ2-5; CDR3 DNA: TGCGCCAGCAGCCAAGTAACTAGCGGGGAGACCCAGTACTTC; CDR3 protein: CASSQVTSGETQYF
D gene: .; V gene: TRBV27; clone size: .; J gene: TRBJ2-1; CDR3 DNA: TGTGCCAGCAGTTACTTCCCGAGGAATGAGCAGTTCTTC; CDR3 protein: CASSYFPRNEQFF
D gene: .; V gene: TRBV25-1; clone size: .; J gene: TRBJ2-7; CDR3 DNA: TGTGCCAGCAGTGACATGGGGTTAGGCGAGCAGTACTTC; CDR3 protein: CASSDMGLGEQYF
D gene: .; V gene: TRBV5-5; clone size: .; J gene: TRBJ1-1; CDR3 DNA: TGTGCCAGCAGCTTGGTAGGGGTTGGGACTGAAGCTTTCTTT; CDR3 protein: CASSLVGVGTEAFF
D gene: .; V gene: TRBV27; clone size: .; J gene: TRBJ2-6; CDR3 DNA: TGTGCCAGCAGGACGAGCGGGGCCAACGTCCTGACTTTC; CDR3 protein: CASRTSGANVLTF
D gene: .; V gene: TRBV19; clone size: .; J gene: TRBJ1-2; CDR3 DNA: TGTGCCAGTAGCAGTAGGAACGGGTATTCCTATGGCTACACCTTC; CDR3 protein: CASSSRNGYSYGYTF
D gene: .; V gene: TRBV9; clone size: .; J gene: TRBJ2-1; CDR3 DNA: TGTGCCAGCAGCGTAATCGGGATCGGGGAGCAGTTCTTC; CDR3 protein: CASSVIGIGEQFF
D gene: .; V gene: TRBV5-1; clone size: few; J gene: TRBJ2-7; CDR3 DNA: TGCGCCAGCAGCTTGTTTGGACAGCCGCCTAGGGAGCAGTACTTC; CDR3 protein: CASSLFGQPPREQYF
D gene: .; V gene: TRBV4-1; clone size: once; J gene: TRBJ2-7; CDR3 DNA: TGCGCCAGCAGCCACCGGGCGGGGCTCAGCGGGCAAAGCTCCTACGAGCAGTACTTC; CDR3 protein: CASSHRAGLSGQSSYEQYF